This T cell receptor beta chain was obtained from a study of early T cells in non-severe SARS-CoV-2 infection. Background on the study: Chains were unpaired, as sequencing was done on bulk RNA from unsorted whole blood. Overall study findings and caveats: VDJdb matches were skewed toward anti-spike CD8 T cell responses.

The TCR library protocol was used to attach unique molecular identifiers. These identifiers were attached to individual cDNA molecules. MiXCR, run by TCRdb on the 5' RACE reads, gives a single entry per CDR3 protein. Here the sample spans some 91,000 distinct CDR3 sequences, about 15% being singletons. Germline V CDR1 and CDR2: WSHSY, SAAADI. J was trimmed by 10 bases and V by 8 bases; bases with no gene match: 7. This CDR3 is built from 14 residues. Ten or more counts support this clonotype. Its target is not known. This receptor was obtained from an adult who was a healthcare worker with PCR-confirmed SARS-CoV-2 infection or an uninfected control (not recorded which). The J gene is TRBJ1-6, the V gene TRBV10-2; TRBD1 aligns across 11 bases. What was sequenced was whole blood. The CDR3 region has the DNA TGCGCCAGCGCTACCGGGACAGGGGGATCACCCCTCCACTTT. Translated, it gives CASATGTGGSPLHF.